This entry is about one TCR beta chain. Its antigen is unidentified. The data were taken from a study of blood T cells in healthy people across ages. General observations from the study: It was the long-lived donors that had more naive CD4+ cells and higher diversity than aged donors. The study regarded diversity estimates from one million T cells as underestimates.

Then a second PCR, running roughly 7 to 11 cycles, was carried out with a sample-barcoded 5' primer and a J-beta primer mix. Each cDNA molecule was tagged by a template-switch adaptor that had 12 random nucleotides. Each CDR3 protein gets one entry after TCRdb re-called the 5' RACE reads with MiXCR. The data contain fewer than 800,000 distinct CDR3 sequences, about 21% of them singletons. Material for sequencing was blood. This sequence was found in a man aged 65-85 years in good health.

CDR3 in amino acids: CSALSGVNEQFF. Here the CDR3 DNA reads TGCAGTGCGCTGAGCGGGGTCAATGAGCAGTTCTTC. The V and J genes are TRBV20-1 and TRBJ2-5; the match to TRBD2 covers 7 bases. The end of the DNA is better explained by TRBJ2-1, so the J call may be wrong. Germline assignment: CDR1 DFQATT and CDR2 SNEGSKA (reference sequence). This CDR3 contains 12 residues.